This entry lists 26 T cell receptor beta chains sequenced from one sample in a study of T cells expressing NK-cell markers. TCRdb reprocessed the 5' RACE reads, with one entry per CDR3 protein and no DNA. This table holds over 100,000 distinct CDR3 sequences. Source material: blood T cells: a sorted CD56 or NKG2C T cell subset, CD4+ or CD8+ T cells, or bulk PBMC T cells (not recorded which). The receptors derive from a woman between 18 and 70 years old in good health.

The chain is built from TRBV4-3 and TRBJ1-2. Germline V CDR1 and CDR2: LGHNA, YSLEER. CDR3 length: 14 amino acids. This CDR3 is CASSQVVASSGYTF.

The genes are TRBV14 and TRBJ2-3; the TCRdb call, TRBD2, lacks DNA for checking. There are 17 residues in the CDR3. The germline CDR1 and CDR2 sequences are SGHDN and FVKESK. The chain's CDR3 is CASSQAVILAVTDTQYF.

V is TRBV6-5 and J is TRBJ2-2. The CDR3 totals 13 residues. Germline CDR1 MNHEY, CDR2 SVGAGI. The chain's CDR3 is CASSYMNTGELFF.

The V gene is TRBV19, the J gene TRBJ1-5; TCRdb indicates TRBD1, and absent DNA this call remains unverified. Germline V gene sequence: CDR1 LNHDA, CDR2 SQIVND (reference sequence). CDR3 length equals 15 residues. CDR3 amino acids: CASSIQGDSNQPQHF.

The V and J genes are TRBV15 and TRBJ2-1. Germline V gene sequence: CDR1 LNHNV, CDR2 YYDKDF (reference sequence). The CDR3 has 14 amino acids. The CDR3 is CATLGGSSYNEQFF.

CDR3 amino acids: CASSLRTSNTGELFF. This rearrangement joins TRBV14 to TRBJ2-2. The germline V gene encodes CDR1 SGHDN and CDR2 FVKESK. The CDR3 runs to 15 residues.

The chain uses TRBV10-2 and TRBJ2-1; TCRdb's D call, TRBD1, is unchecked because there is no DNA. This CDR3 contains 17 residues. Germline V gene lookup returns CDR1 WSHSY and CDR2 SAAADI. The CDR3 loop reads CASTPRDSLSSYNEQFF.

The gene calls are TRBV6-5 and TRBJ1-1; TCRdb gives TRBD1 as the D gene, but with no DNA this cannot be confirmed. This CDR3 is built from 13 residues. Germline assignment: CDR1 MNHEY and CDR2 SVGAGI. CDR3 amino acids: CASSSLGTDEAFF.

The V and J genes are TRBV7-6 and TRBJ2-3; there is no DNA to check the TCRdb D call of TRBD2. CDR1 and CDR2 (germline): SGHVS, FNYEAQ. CDR3 length equals 14 residues. This CDR3 is CASSSLAGGDTQYF.

The J gene is TRBJ2-1, the V gene TRBV20-1; the TRBD1 assignment by TCRdb is unverifiable without DNA. Per germline, CDR1 DFQATT and CDR2 SNEGSKA (reference sequence). The CDR3 length is 15 residues. The CDR3 sequence: CSATVRERGYNEQFF.

The chain links TRBV29-1 to TRBJ2-2. There are 13 residues in the CDR3. CDR1 and CDR2 (germline): SQVTM, ANQGSEA. The CDR3 is CSATRPFTGELFF.

This chain links TRBV29-1 with TRBJ2-7; TCRdb designates TRBD2, a call that cannot be tested without DNA. CDR3 size: 15 residues. In germline, CDR1 is SQVTM, CDR2 ANQGSEA. CDR3 sequence reads: CSVEDRGTVTYEQYF.

This rearrangement joins TRBV9 to TRBJ2-3; TCRdb reports TRBD1, a call that lacks DNA to check it against. The CDR3 contains 15 residues. The germline gives CDR1 SGDLS, CDR2 YYNGEE. The chain's CDR3 is CASSASGTHTDTQYF.

The chain is built from TRBV4-3 and TRBJ2-7. The V gene's germline CDR1 is LGHNA and CDR2 YSLEER. The CDR3 totals 14 residues. The CDR3: CASSQDLGTYEQYF.

The chain is built from TRBV6-1 and TRBJ1-4. The V gene's germline CDR1 is MNHNS and CDR2 SASEGT. This CDR3 is built from 14 residues. The CDR3 is CASSRYATNEKLFF.

The chain has TRBV12-5 and TRBJ1-3; TCRdb names TRBD1, which stays unverified in the absence of DNA. Germline lookup yields CDR1 LGHNT and CDR2 FRNRAP. The CDR3 is 15 amino acids. CDR3 sequence: CASGPGQLYGNTIYF. Drawing the rest from reference TRBV12-5 and TRBJ1-3, the complete variable domain is DARVTQTPRHKVTEMGQEVTMRCQPILGHNTVFWYRQTMMQGLELLAYFRNRAPLDDSGMPKDRFSAEMPDATLATLKIQPSEPRDSAVYFCASGPGQLYGNTIYFGEGSWLTVV.

J is TRBJ2-1 and V is TRBV23-1; TCRdb outputs TRBD1, but without DNA this stays unchecked. TRBV23-1 is given ORF status, its function remaining uncertain. CDR3 size: 16 residues. The CDR3 is CASSQVGGTRMNEQFF.

V usage is TRBV9 and J usage is TRBJ2-1; TCRdb lists TRBD1, though no DNA is available to test this call. CDR3 length equals 15 residues. The germline V gene has CDR1 SGDLS and CDR2 YYNGEE. The CDR3 sequence: CASSLSGTPNNEQFF.

The J gene is TRBJ2-1, the V gene TRBV20-1; the D gene TCRdb calls, TRBD1, cannot be checked with no DNA. This CDR3 comprises 13 residues. Looked up from germline, CDR1 is DFQATT and CDR2 is SNEGSKA (reference sequence). The CDR3 sequence: CSARGNRDNEQFF.

The rearrangement joins TRBV29-1 to TRBJ2-1; TCRdb gives TRBD1 as the D gene, but with no DNA this cannot be confirmed. The germline gives CDR1 SQVTM, CDR2 ANQGSEA. CDR3 length: 18 amino acids. CDR3 sequence: CSLLTGTGFGSSYNEQFF.

The rearrangement links TRBV6-2 or TRBV6-3 to TRBJ2-2; TCRdb reports TRBD2, a call that lacks DNA to check it against. The CDR3 sequence is 16 residues long. Germline-derived CDR1 and CDR2 are MNHEY and SVGEGT. CDR3 residues: CASRGGTSGDTGELFF.

The chain uses TRBV5-1 and TRBJ1-1; TCRdb outputs TRBD1, but without DNA this stays unchecked. CDR1 SGHRS and CDR2 YFSETQ come from the germline V gene. The CDR3 is made up of 13 amino acids. CDR3 residues: CASSPGWDTEAFF. The full variable domain, its missing parts supplied by reference TRBV5-1 and TRBJ1-1, is KAGVTQTPRYLIKTRGQQVTLSCSPISGHRSVSWYQQTPGQGLQFLFEYFSETQRNKGNFPGRFSGRQFSNSRSEMNVSTLELGDSALYLCASSPGWDTEAFFGQGTRLTVV.

The V call is TRBV7-9, the J call TRBJ2-1; TCRdb gives TRBD1 as the D gene, but with no DNA this cannot be confirmed. Germline CDR1 SEHNR, CDR2 FQNEAQ (reference sequence). The CDR3 contains 15 residues. This CDR3 reads CASSLPLAGYNEQFF.

The chain has TRBV7-9 and TRBJ2-5; lacking DNA, the TRBD2 call made by TCRdb goes unchecked. The CDR3 is 16 residues long. Germline lookup yields CDR1 SEHNR and CDR2 FQNEAQ (reference sequence). This CDR3 is CASSFILAGAEETQYF.

The V call is TRBV5-6, the J call TRBJ1-1. From germline, CDR1 is SGHDT and CDR2 YYEEEE. The CDR3 loop spans 15 amino acids. CDR3 sequence: CASSLAPMMNTEAFF.

The chain carries TRBV7-3 and TRBJ2-1; TCRdb returns TRBD1, unconfirmable since there is no DNA. From germline, CDR1 is SGHTA and CDR2 FQGTGA. There are 16 residues in the CDR3. The CDR3 region is CASSFRRDLHSNHQFF. The variable domain in full, with the rest retrieved from reference TRBV7-3 and TRBJ2-1, is GAGVSQTPSNKVTEKGKYVELRCDPISGHTALYWYRQSLGQGPEFLIYFQGTGAADDSGLPNDRFFAVRPEGSVSTLKIQRTERGDSAVYLCASSFRRDLHSNHQFFGPGTRLTVL.